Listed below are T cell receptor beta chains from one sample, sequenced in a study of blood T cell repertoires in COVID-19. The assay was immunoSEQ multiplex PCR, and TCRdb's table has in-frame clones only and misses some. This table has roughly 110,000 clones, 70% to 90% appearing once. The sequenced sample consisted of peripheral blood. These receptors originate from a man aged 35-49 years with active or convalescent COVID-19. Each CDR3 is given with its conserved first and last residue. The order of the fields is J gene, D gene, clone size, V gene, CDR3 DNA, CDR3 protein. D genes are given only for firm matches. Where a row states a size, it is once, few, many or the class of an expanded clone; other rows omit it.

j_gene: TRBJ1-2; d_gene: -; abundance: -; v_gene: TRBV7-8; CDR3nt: TGTGCCAGCAGCTTAGCATCAGGGTCCGGCTACACCTTC; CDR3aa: CASSLASGSGYTF
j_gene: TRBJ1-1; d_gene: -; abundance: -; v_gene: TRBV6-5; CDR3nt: TGTGCCAGCAGTCGTACAGTGAACACTGAAGCTTTCTTT; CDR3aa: CASSRTVNTEAFF
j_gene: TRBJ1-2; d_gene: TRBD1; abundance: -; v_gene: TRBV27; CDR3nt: TGTGCCAGCAGTTTATCGCTGACAGGGGATGATGGCTACACCTTC; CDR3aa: CASSLSLTGDDGYTF
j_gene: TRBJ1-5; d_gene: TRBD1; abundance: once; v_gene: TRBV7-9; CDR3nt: TGTGCCAGCAGCGCGACAGGGATGAACCAGCCCCAGCATTTT; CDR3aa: CASSATGMNQPQHF
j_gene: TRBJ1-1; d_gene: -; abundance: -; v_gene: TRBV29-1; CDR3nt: TGCAGCGTTCAGGGCTTTTCCACTGAAGCTTTCTTT; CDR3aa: CSVQGFSTEAFF
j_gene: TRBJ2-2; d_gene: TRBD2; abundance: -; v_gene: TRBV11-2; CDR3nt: TGTGCCAGCAGCTCCTTGGGAGGGACCGGGGAGCTGTTTTTT; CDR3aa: CASSSLGGTGELFF
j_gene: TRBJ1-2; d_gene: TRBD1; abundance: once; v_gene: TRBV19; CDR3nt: TGTGCCAGTAGTATTATCTTCGGACAGGGGCAAGTGTATGGCTACACCTTC; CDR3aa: CASSIIFGQGQVYGYTF
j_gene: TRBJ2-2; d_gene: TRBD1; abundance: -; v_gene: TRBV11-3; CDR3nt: TGTGCCAGCAGCTGGACAGGCACCGGGGAGCTGTTTTTT; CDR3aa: CASSWTGTGELFF
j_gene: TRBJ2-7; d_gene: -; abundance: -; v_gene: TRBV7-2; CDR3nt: TGTGCCAGCAGCTTACCCAGATCTACAGGTCCTCTCATACAGTACTTC; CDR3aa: CASSLPRSTGPLIQYF
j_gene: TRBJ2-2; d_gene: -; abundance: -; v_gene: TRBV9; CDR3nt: TGTGCCAGCAGCGTAGAAAACACAGGATTGAACACCGGGGAGCTGTTTTTT; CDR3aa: CASSVENTGLNTGELFF
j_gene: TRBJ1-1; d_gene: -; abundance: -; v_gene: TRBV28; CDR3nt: TGTGCCAGCACCACACCCTTCACGAGGGAAAGGAACACTGAAGCTTTCTTT; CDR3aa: CASTTPFTRERNTEAFF
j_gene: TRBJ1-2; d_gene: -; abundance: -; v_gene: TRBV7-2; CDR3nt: TGTGCCAGCAGCTGGGAGGGATTGAGTGGCTACACCTTC; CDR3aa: CASSWEGLSGYTF
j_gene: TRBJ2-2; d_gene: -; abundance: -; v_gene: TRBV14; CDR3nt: TGTGCCAGCAGCCGATCACTTAACACCGGGGAGCTGTTTTTT; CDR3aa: CASSRSLNTGELFF
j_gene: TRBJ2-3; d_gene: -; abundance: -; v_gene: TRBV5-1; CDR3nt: TGCGCCAGCAGCTTGTCAGGGGCGCTTACAGATACGCAGTATTTT; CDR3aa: CASSLSGALTDTQYF
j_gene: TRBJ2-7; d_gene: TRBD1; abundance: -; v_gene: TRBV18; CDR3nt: TGTGCCAGCTCAGACGACAGGGGGCGCACCTACGAGCAGTACTTC; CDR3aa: CASSDDRGRTYEQYF
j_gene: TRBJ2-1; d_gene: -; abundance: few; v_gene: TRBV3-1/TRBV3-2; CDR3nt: TGTGCCAGCAGCCCCCCAGGGGAGATGTTGAATGAGCAGTTCTTC; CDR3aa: CASSPPGEMLNEQFF
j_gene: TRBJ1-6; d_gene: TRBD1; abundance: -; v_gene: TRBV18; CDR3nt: TGTGCCAGCTCACCGGGGCAGGGGGACTTTCCACCCCTCCACTTT; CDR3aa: CASSPGQGDFPPLHF
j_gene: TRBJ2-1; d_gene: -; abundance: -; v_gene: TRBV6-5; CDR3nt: TGTGCCAGCACTAATACCCGGGACTTATACAATGAGCAGTTCTTC; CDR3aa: CASTNTRDLYNEQFF
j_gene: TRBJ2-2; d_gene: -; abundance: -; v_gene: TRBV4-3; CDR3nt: TGCGCCAGCAGCCAAGATCGGCTACTAGTATACGGGGAGCTGTTTTTT; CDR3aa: CASSQDRLLVYGELFF
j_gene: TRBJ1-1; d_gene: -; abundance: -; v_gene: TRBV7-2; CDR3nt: TGTGCCAGCAGCCAAACCCGACAGAACACTGAAGCTTTCTTT; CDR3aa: CASSQTRQNTEAFF
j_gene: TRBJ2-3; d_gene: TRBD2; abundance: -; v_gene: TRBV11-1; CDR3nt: TGTGCCAGCAGCTTCGCTAGCGGGATCGACACAGATACGCAGTATTTT; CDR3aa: CASSFASGIDTDTQYF
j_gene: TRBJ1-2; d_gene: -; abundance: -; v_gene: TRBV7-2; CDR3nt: TGTGCCAGCAGCTTGTTCGTCCAGGGCGGTCGCGGCTACACCTTC; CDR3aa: CASSLFVQGGRGYTF
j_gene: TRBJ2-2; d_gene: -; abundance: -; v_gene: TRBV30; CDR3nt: TGTGCCTGGAGTGTCAGGGCGGGGCTGACTTGGACGGGCAACACCGGGGAGCTGTTTTTT; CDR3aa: CAWSVRAGLTWTGNTGELFF
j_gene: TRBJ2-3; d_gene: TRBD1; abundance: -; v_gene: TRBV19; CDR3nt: TGTGCCAGTAGTATCGACAGGGGGGGCACAGATACGCAGTATTTT; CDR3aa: CASSIDRGGTDTQYF
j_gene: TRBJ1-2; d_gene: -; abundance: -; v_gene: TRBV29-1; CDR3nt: TGCAGCGTCGCGGACAGCTACTATGGCTACACCTTC; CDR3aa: CSVADSYYGYTF
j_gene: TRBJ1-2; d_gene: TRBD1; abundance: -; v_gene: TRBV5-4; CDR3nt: TGTGCCAGCAGCGAGACAGGGTTGGGGTATGGCTACACCTTC; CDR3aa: CASSETGLGYGYTF
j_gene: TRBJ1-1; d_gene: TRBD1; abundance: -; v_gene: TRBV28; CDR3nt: TGTGCCAGCAGTTCTCCCCGACAGGGGGCGAGAACTGAAGCTTTCTTT; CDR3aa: CASSSPRQGARTEAFF
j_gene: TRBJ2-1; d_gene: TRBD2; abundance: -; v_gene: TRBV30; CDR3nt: TGTGCCTGGAGTGTAGGCGGGAGAGGGGCTTACAATGAGCAGTTCTTC; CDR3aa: CAWSVGGRGAYNEQFF
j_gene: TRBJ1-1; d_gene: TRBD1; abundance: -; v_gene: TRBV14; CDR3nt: TGTGCCAGCAGCCAAGAGGGAGACAGGGTCCGGAGCACTGAAGCTTTCTTT; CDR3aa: CASSQEGDRVRSTEAFF
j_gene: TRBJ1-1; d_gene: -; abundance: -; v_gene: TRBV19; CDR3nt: TGTGCCAGTAAACGAGAGCCAGGGAGGGACACTGAAGCTTTCTTT; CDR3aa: CASKREPGRDTEAFF
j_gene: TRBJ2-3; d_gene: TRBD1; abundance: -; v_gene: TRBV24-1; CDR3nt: TGTGCCACCAGTGACTTGGACAGGGGGATTCATACGCAGTATTTT; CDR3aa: CATSDLDRGIHTQYF
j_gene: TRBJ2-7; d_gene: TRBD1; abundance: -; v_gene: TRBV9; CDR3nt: TGTGCCAGCAGCGTCGTCGGGACAGGGCCCTACGAGCAGTACTTC; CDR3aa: CASSVVGTGPYEQYF
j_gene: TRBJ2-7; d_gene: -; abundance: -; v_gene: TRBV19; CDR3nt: TGTGCCAGTAGGGAGACCCCCAGCTCCTACGAGCAGTACTTC; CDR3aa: CASRETPSSYEQYF
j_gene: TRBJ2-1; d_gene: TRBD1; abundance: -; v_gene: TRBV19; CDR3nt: TGTGCCAGTGGTGAACTACAGGGGGTGACCTACAATGAGCAGTTCTTC; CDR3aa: CASGELQGVTYNEQFF
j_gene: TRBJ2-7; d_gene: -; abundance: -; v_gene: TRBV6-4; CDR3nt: TGTGCCAGCAGTCCAACCTACGAGCAGTACTTC; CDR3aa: CASSPTYEQYF
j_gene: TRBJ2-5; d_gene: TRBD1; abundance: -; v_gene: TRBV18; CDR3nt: TGTGCCAGCTCACCTAATTCAGGGGGCCAAGAGACCCAGTACTTC; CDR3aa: CASSPNSGGQETQYF
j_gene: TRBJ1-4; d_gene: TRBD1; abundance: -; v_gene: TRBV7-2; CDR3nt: TGTGCCAGCGGCCTGATGGGGACAGGGAATGAAAAACTGTTTTTT; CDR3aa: CASGLMGTGNEKLFF
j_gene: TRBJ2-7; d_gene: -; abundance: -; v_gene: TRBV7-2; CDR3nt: TGTGCCAGCAGCCCTACTGGGGGACAAGTCTACGAGCAGTACTTC; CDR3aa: CASSPTGGQVYEQYF
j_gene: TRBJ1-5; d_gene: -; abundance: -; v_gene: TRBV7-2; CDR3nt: TGTGCCAGCAGCTTATCATTCGGGTCCCATCAGCCCCAGCATTTT; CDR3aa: CASSLSFGSHQPQHF